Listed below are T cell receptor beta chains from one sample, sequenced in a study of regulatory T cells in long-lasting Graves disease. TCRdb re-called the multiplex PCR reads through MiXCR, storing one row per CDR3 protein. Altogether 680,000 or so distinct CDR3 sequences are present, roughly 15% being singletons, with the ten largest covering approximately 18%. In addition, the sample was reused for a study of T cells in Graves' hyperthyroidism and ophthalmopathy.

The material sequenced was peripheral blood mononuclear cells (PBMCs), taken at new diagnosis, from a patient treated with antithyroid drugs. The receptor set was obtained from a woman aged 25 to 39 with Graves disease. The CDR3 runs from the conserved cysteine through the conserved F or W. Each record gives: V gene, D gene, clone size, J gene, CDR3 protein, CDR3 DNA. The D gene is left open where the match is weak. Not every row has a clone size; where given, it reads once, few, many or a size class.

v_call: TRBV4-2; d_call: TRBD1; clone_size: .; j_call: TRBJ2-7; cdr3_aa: CASSQEGQGTGGTYEQYF; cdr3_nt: TGTGCCAGCAGCCAGGAGGGACAGGGGACGGGTGGGACCTACGAGCAGTACTTC
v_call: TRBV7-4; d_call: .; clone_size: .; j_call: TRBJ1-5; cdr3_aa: CASSPPRGGNQPQHF; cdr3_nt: TGTGCCAGCAGCCCACCCAGGGGAGGCAATCAGCCCCAGCATTTT
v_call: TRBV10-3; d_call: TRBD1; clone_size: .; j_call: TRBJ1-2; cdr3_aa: CAIRQGADGYTF; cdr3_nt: TGTGCCATCAGACAGGGGGCTGATGGCTACACCTTC
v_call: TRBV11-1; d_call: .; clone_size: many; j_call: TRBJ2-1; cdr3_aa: CASSTSGAPYNEQFF; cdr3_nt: TGTGCCAGCAGCACCTCGGGGGCTCCCTACAATGAGCAGTTCTTC
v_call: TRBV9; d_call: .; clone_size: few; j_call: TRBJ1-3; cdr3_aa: CASSVLTGLSGNTIYF; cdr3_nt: TGTGCCAGCAGCGTTCTGACAGGCCTCTCTGGAAACACCATATATTTT
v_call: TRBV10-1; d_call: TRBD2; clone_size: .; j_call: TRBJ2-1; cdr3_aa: CASSDAGDYNEQFF; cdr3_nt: TGCGCCAGCAGTGATGCGGGAGATTACAATGAGCAGTTCTTC
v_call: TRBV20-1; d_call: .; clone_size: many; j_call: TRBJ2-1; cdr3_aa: CSASPRYNEQFF; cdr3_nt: TGCAGTGCTAGTCCGAGATACAATGAGCAGTTCTTC
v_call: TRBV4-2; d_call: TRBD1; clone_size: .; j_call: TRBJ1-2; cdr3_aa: CASSQGDSYGYTF; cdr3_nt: TGTGCCAGCAGCCAGGGGGACAGCTATGGCTACACCTTC
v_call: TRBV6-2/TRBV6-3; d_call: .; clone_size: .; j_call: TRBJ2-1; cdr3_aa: CASSHQVLDEQFF; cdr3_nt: TGTGCCAGCAGTCACCAGGTCCTTGATGAGCAGTTCTTC
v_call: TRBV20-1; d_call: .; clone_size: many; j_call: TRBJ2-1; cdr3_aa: CSASSQPVNEQFF; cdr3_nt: TGCAGTGCTAGCAGTCAGCCCGTCAATGAGCAGTTCTTC
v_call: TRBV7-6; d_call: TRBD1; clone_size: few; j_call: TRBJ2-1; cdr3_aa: CASSFGTGGYNEQFF; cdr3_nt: TGTGCCAGCAGCTTTGGGACAGGGGGCTACAATGAGCAGTTCTTC
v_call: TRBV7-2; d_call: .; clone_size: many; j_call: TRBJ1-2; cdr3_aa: CASSLGGINYGYTF; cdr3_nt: TGTGCCAGCAGCTTAGGGGGCATAAACTATGGCTACACCTTC
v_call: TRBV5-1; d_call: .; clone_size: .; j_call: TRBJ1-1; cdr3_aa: CASSFLSPDTEAFF; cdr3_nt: TGCGCCAGCAGCTTCCTTAGCCCAGACACTGAAGCTTTCTTT
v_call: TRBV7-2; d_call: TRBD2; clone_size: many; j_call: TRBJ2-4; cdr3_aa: CATHLGLAGQNIQYF; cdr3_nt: TGTGCCACCCACCTCGGACTAGCGGGACAAAACATTCAGTACTTC
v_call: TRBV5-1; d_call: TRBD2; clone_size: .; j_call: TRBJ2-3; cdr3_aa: CASSSSGRARYDTQYF; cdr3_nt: TGCGCCAGCAGCTCTAGCGGGAGGGCCCGTTATGATACGCAGTATTTT
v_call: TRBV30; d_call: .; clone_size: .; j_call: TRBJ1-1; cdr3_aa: CAWRDTNTEAFF; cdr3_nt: TGTGCCTGGAGGGACACGAACACTGAAGCTTTCTTT
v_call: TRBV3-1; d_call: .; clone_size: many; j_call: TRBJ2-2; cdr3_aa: CASSPRRTDTGELFF; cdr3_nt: TGTGCCAGCAGCCCCCGCCGGACAGACACCGGGGAGCTGTTTTTT
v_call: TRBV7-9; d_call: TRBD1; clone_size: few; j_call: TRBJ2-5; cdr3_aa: CASSPSGQGTETQYF; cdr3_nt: TGTGCCAGCAGCCCGTCGGGACAGGGGACGGAGACCCAGTACTTC
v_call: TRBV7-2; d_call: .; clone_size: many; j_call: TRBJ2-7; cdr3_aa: CASSLVNEQYF; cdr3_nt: TGTGCCAGCAGCTTAGTGAACGAGCAGTACTTC
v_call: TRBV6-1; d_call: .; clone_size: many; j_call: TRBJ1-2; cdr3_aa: CASTTGSSGYTF; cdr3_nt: TGTGCCAGCACCACGGGCAGTTCCGGCTACACCTTC
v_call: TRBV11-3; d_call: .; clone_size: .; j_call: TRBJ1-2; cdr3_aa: CASSFRDGYGYTF; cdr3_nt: TGTGCCAGCAGCTTTAGGGACGGCTATGGCTACACCTTC
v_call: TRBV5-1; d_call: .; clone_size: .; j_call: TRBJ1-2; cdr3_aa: CASSPDVFVYTF; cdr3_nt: TGCGCCAGCAGCCCCGACGTCTTCGTCTACACCTTC
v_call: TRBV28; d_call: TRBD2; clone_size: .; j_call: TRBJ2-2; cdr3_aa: CASKKSGRTTGELFF; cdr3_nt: TGTGCCAGCAAAAAGAGCGGGAGGACCACCGGGGAGCTGTTTTTT
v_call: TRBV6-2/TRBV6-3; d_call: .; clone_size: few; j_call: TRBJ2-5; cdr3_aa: CASSYEWGPETQYF; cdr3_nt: TGTGCCAGCAGCTACGAGTGGGGGCCGGAGACCCAGTACTTC
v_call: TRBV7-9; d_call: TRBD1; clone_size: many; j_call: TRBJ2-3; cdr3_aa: CASSFSGTGGADTQYF; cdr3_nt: TGTGCCAGCAGCTTTTCCGGGACAGGGGGCGCAGATACGCAGTATTTT
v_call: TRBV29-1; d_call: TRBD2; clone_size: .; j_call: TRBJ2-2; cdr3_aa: CSGKLAGGLTGELFF; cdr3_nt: TGCAGCGGGAAACTAGCGGGAGGCCTCACCGGGGAGCTGTTTTTT
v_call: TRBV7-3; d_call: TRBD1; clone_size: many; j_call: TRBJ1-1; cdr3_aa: CASKDRMNTEAFF; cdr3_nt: TGTGCCAGCAAGGACAGGATGAACACTGAAGCTTTCTTT
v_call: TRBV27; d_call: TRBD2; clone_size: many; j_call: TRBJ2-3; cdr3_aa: CASRRAGLAGGSTDTQYF; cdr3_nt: TGTGCCAGCAGGAGGGCGGGACTAGCGGGAGGTTCGACAGATACGCAGTATTTT
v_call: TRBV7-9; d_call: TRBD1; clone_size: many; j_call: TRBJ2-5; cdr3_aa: CASSLRTGGGETQYF; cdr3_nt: TGTGCCAGCAGCTTAAGGACAGGGGGCGGAGAGACCCAGTACTTC